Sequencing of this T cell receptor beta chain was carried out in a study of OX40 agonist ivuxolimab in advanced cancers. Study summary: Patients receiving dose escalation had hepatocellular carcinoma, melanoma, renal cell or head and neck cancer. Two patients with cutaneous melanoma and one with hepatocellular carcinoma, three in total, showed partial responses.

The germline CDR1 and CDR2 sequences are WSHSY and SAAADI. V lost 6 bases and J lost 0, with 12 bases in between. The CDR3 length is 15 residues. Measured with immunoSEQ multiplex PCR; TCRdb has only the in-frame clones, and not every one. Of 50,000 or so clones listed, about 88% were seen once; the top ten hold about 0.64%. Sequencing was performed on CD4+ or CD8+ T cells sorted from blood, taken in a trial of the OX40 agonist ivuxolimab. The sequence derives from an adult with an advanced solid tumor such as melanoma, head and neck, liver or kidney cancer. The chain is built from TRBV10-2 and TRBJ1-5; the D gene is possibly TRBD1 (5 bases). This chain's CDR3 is CASSSGLNSNQPQHF. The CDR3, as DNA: TGCGCCAGCAGCTCGGGACTCAATAGCAATCAGCCCCAGCATTTT.